The 3 T cell receptor beta chains in this list originate from one sample, sequenced in a study of shared clonotypes between healthy human individuals. Naive CD8 cells comprised CD45RO-negative, CCR7-positively selected cells, excluding terminally differentiated effector memory CD45RA+ cells. This table comes from immunoSEQ multiplex PCR, and its TCRdb copy is limited to in-frame clones, with some not included. Here the sample spans about 2.1 million clones, about 93% being singletons. The sequenced sample consisted of naive CD8+ T cells from PBMCs. The receptors were gathered from a man aged 18 to 29 in good health. Some clones in this sample may be carry-over from other donors' samples.

CDR3 sequence (DNA): TGTGCCTGGAGTACGAGGGGGGCAGCGGACGAGCAGTACTTC. Translated: CAWSTRGAADEQYF. The genes are TRBV30 and TRBJ2-5; D might be TRBD1 or TRBD2, each matching 6 bases. The DNA matches TRBJ2-7 better at its end, which makes the J call doubtful. CDR3 length: 14 residues. CDR1 and CDR2 from the germline V gene are GTSNPN and SVGIG (reference sequence).

As DNA, the CDR3 is TGCGCCAGCAGCATTGCTCAAGACAGCTCTGGAAACACCATATATTTT. Protein sequence: CASSIAQDSSGNTIYF. The chain couples TRBV5-1 to TRBJ1-3, with D possibly TRBD1 on 5 matching bases. Germline loops: CDR1 SGHRS, CDR2 YFSETQ. This CDR3 comprises 16 residues. V was cut by 4 bases and J by 0 bases, with 14 bases left in between.

Regarding this clone: Other DNA sequences within the sample encode an identical CDR3. V gene TRBV6-5 combines with J gene TRBJ2-3, with 13 bases identical to TRBD2. Germline trimming cut 6 bases from V and 4 bases from J; bases unmatched to any gene: 4. Germline lookup yields CDR1 MNHEY and CDR2 SVGAGI. The CDR3 runs to 15 residues. The CDR3 is CASRPTSGRADTQYF. The CDR3 DNA reads TGTGCCAGCAGACCTACTAGCGGGAGGGCAGATACGCAGTATTTT.